The 31 T cell receptor beta chains reported below all come from one sample, sequenced in a study of long-term antiretroviral therapy in people with HIV. The run of the v3.0 immunoSEQ assay was at survey level. The repertoire was sequenced with immunoSEQ multiplex PCR; TCRdb's copy has only in-frame clones and lacks some. The sample gives 15,000 to 20,000 clones, roughly 80% of which show up once; around 17% is in the top ten. The starting material was unsorted PBMCs, obtained just before starting antiretroviral therapy. Receptors were obtained from a man aged 35 to 55 with HIV.

This clone was detected only once. V gene TRBV5-1 combines with J gene TRBJ2-2; D is perhaps TRBD1 (6 bases). This CDR3 spans 15 amino acids. Looked up from germline, CDR1 is SGHRS and CDR2 is YFSETQ. The V end was cut by 0 bases, the J end by 4 bases, with 10 bases between. For the CDR3, the DNA is TGCGCCAGCAGCTTGGACAGGGACGGCACCGGGGAGCTGTTTTTT. This translates into CASSLDRDGTGELFF.

About this clone itself: Mismatch with germline at one junction end may stem from a read error. CDR3 coding DNA: TGTGCCAGCAGTGATCTTGTGGGGACGTTAGCTAACTATGGCTACACCTTC. It encodes CASSDLVGTLANYGYTF. The chain combines TRBV10-3 with TRBJ1-2; TRBD1 might be the D (5 bases). The CDR3 runs 17 residues. CDR1 is ENHRY and CDR2 is SYGVKD in the germline V gene.

This chain links TRBV29-1 with TRBJ2-1; 8 bases fit TRBD1. V lost 4 bases to trimming and J lost 14 bases; unmatched junction nucleotides: 4. Per the germline V gene, CDR1 is SQVTM and CDR2 is ANQGSEA. CDR3 size: 10 residues. For the CDR3, the DNA is TGCAGCGTTGCGGAGACAGGGGAGTTCTTC. As protein: CSVAETGEFF.

V gene TRBV7-6 combines with J gene TRBJ2-2; TRBD2 is a possible D gene (7 bases). CDR3 length: 14 amino acids. Trimming took off 4 bases at V and 6 bases at J, with 12 bases between the two ends. In germline, CDR1 is SGHVS, CDR2 FNYEAQ. In DNA form, the CDR3 reads TGTGCCAGCAGCTGGGGGGGCGCGGCCGGGGAGCTGTTTTTT. Encoded protein: CASSWGGAAGELFF.

This rearrangement joins TRBV19 to TRBJ1-2; D remains ambiguous. CDR1 is LNHDA and CDR2 is SQIVND in the germline V gene (reference sequence). V lost 7 bases and J 4 bases, leaving 16 bases between the germline ends. CDR3 length: 14 residues. The CDR3 sequence: CASNPGVSSYGYTF. The DNA of the CDR3 is TGTGCCAGTAACCCCGGCGTTTCGAGCTATGGCTACACCTTC.

The sample holds a few counts of this clone. The rearrangement joins TRBV19 to TRBJ2-7; D gene unclear. V was shortened by 4 bases and J by 2 bases, with 9 bases between the two germline ends. The germline V gene encodes CDR1 LNHDA and CDR2 SQIVND (reference sequence). This CDR3 contains 13 residues. This CDR3 is CASSTTVTYEQYF. CDR3 DNA: TGTGCCAGTAGTACAACAGTTACCTACGAGCAGTACTTC.

J is TRBJ2-2 and V is TRBV10-3, with unresolved D. Germline values: CDR1 ENHRY, CDR2 SYGVKD. Trimming took 8 bases from V and 6 from J, leaving 13 bases between them. The CDR3 consists of 13 residues. CDR3 protein: CAISKPPPGELFF. The CDR3 DNA is TGTGCCATCTCTAAGCCACCCCCCGGGGAGCTGTTTTTT.

The chain joins TRBV7-8 to TRBJ2-1; 7 bases match TRBD2. V trimming: 6 bases; J trimming: 1 base; junction bases outside the gene matches: 6. The CDR3 runs 15 residues. CDR1 is SGHVS, CDR2 FQNEAQ, per germline. The CDR3 DNA sequence: TGTGCCAGCAGGGTTAGCGGGTCATCCTACAATGAGCAGTTCTTC. Translating it yields CASRVSGSSYNEQFF.

The count of this clone is one. The chain combines TRBV6-1 with TRBJ2-7, with D uncertain. There are 15 residues in the CDR3. Looked up from germline, CDR1 is MNHNS and CDR2 is SASEGT. Between the trimmed V and J ends, which lost 4 bases and 2 bases, there was a span of 15 bases. The CDR3 nucleotides read TGTGCCAGCAGTGGTGGGCGCTTAACCCCCTACGAGCAGTACTTC. This gives the protein CASSGGRLTPYEQYF.

The V and J genes are TRBV9 and TRBJ2-1, with D perhaps being TRBD1 or TRBD2 (6 bases each). Germline lookup yields CDR1 SGDLS and CDR2 YYNGEE. There are 13 residues in the CDR3. The ends were cut back, 3 bases at V and 8 bases at J, with 12 bases in the middle. This CDR3 reads CASSALRGDEQFF. DNA of the CDR3: TGTGCCAGCAGCGCCCTTAGGGGGGATGAGCAGTTCTTC.

The rearrangement links TRBV19 to TRBJ1-5, with TRBD1 identical over 7 bases. This CDR3 is 14 amino acids long. CDR1 and CDR2 (germline): LNHDA, SQIVND (reference sequence). V lost 4 bases to trimming and J lost 4 bases; unmatched junction nucleotides: 4. CDR3 sequence reads: CASSTTGRNQPQHF. The CDR3 DNA is TGTGCCAGTAGTACGACAGGGAGGAATCAGCCCCAGCATTTT.

V is TRBV19 and J is TRBJ1-3; 8 bases line up with TRBD1. Looked up from germline, CDR1 is LNHDA and CDR2 is SQIVND (reference sequence). The trim removed 6 bases at V and 0 bases at J, leaving 1 base unmatched. The CDR3 consists of 14 residues. CDR3 protein: CASSTGGSGNTIYF. For the CDR3, the DNA is TGTGCCAGTAGCACAGGGGGCTCTGGAAACACCATATATTTT. The whole variable domain, remainder taken from reference TRBV19 and TRBJ1-3, is DGGITQSPKYLFRKEGQNVTLSCEQNLNHDAMYWYRQDPGQGLRLIYYSQIVNDFQKGDIAEGYSVSREKKESFPLTVTSAQKNPTAFYLCASSTGGSGNTIYFGEGSWLTVV.

The gene calls are TRBV7-2 and TRBJ2-3, with a weak D call TRBD1 (5 bases). V was shortened by 2 bases and J by 3 bases, with 9 bases between the two germline ends. The CDR3 sequence is 14 residues long. The germline CDR1 and CDR2 sequences are SGHTA and FQGNSA. Here the CDR3 reads CASSLLGATDTQYF. CDR3 in DNA: TGTGCCAGCAGCTTACTTGGGGCGACAGATACGCAGTATTTT.

V is TRBV4-1 and J is TRBJ1-5; TRBD1 matches 7 bases. This CDR3 region has 16 residues. The germline gives CDR1 MGHRA, CDR2 YSYEKL. V trimming: 1 base; J trimming: 5 bases; junction bases outside the gene matches: 8. CDR3 DNA sequence: TGCGCCAGCAGCCAAGGGGTAAGACAGGGCTATCAGCCCCAGCATTTT. It codes for CASSQGVRQGYQPQHF.

The chain employs TRBV19 and TRBJ2-3, with TRBD2 matching 7 bases. Germline lookup yields CDR1 LNHDA and CDR2 SQIVND (reference sequence). This CDR3 contains 15 residues. Trimming cost V 3 bases and J 5 bases; bases outside gene matches: 8. CDR3 sequence reads: CASSMAGGGRDTQYF. The CDR3 DNA reads TGTGCCAGTAGTATGGCTGGGGGGGGTAGAGATACGCAGTATTTT. Full variable domain (rest looked up from reference TRBV19 and TRBJ2-3): DGGITQSPKYLFRKEGQNVTLSCEQNLNHDAMYWYRQDPGQGLRLIYYSQIVNDFQKGDIAEGYSVSREKKESFPLTVTSAQKNPTAFYLCASSMAGGGRDTQYFGPGTRLTVL.

V and J are TRBV19 and TRBJ2-5; tentatively, D is TRBD2 (7 bases). V lost 5 bases and J 5 bases, leaving 18 bases between the germline ends. From germline, CDR1 is LNHDA and CDR2 SQIVND (reference sequence). The CDR3 contains 15 residues. This CDR3 is CASSPLPRGRETQYF. As DNA, the CDR3 is TGTGCCAGTAGTCCCTTACCGCGGGGGCGTGAGACCCAGTACTTC.

The gene calls are TRBV5-4 and TRBJ1-2, with TRBD1 matching over 7 bases. This CDR3 is 13 amino acids long. Per the germline V gene, CDR1 is SGHNT and CDR2 is YYREEE (reference sequence). After removal of 4 bases from V and 3 bases from J, the junction contained 3 bases not matched to a gene. The DNA for the CDR3 is TGTGCCAGCAGCCCTACAGGGGACTATGGCTACACCTTC. Protein sequence: CASSPTGDYGYTF. Together with reference TRBV5-4 and TRBJ1-2, the CDR3 gives the full variable domain: ETGVTQSPTHLIKTRGQQVTLRCSSQSGHNTVSWYQQALGQGPQFIFQYYREEENGRGNFPPRFSGLQFPNYSSELNVNALELDDSALYLCASSPTGDYGYTFGSGTRLTVV.

This chain connects TRBV9 to TRBJ2-2; D call uncertain. This CDR3 comprises 14 residues. Germline-derived CDR1 and CDR2 are SGDLS and YYNGEE. V dropped 0 bases and J dropped 6 bases, with 9 bases sitting between them. CDR3 protein: CASSVDLVAGELFF. CDR3 DNA sequence: TGTGCCAGCAGCGTAGATCTGGTCGCCGGGGAGCTGTTTTTT.

The rearrangement joins TRBV5-1 to TRBJ2-7, with a tentative D call TRBD1 (6 bases). Germline V CDR1 and CDR2: SGHRS, YFSETQ. V lost 6 bases and J 6 bases, leaving 10 bases between the germline ends. The CDR3 has 11 residues. The chain's CDR3 is CASKSGVEQYF. CDR3 DNA: TGCGCCAGCAAGTCAGGGGTCGAGCAGTACTTC.

This clone turned up a few times. The gene calls are TRBV19 and TRBJ2-2, with TRBD2 matching over 9 bases. Germline V CDR1 and CDR2: LNHDA, SQIVND (reference sequence). V gave up 6 bases and J gave up 1 base; unmatched junction bases: 12. This CDR3 has 18 residues. CDR3 bases: TGTGCCAGTAGCTCGATACGCGGGGGGGACAGGAACACCGGGGAGCTGTTTTTT. It encodes CASSSIRGGDRNTGELFF.

The genes are TRBV7-8 and TRBJ1-2; 7 bases align to TRBD1. The germline gives CDR1 SGHVS, CDR2 FQNEAQ. The trim removed 5 bases at V and 3 bases at J, leaving 9 bases unmatched. The CDR3 length is 15 residues. The chain's CDR3 is CASSPLGGEDYGYTF. CDR3 nucleotides: TGTGCCAGCAGCCCGTTAGGGGGCGAAGACTATGGCTACACCTTC.

The chain has TRBV29-1 and TRBJ2-7; 9 positions match TRBD1. Trimming took 0 bases from V and 2 from J; bases not matched to a gene: 5. Germline values: CDR1 SQVTM, CDR2 ANQGSEA. CDR3 length: 15 residues. The CDR3 DNA sequence: TGCAGCGTTGAAGATTCAGGGACAGGGACCTACGAGCAGTACTTC. Translation gives CSVEDSGTGTYEQYF.

This chain connects TRBV7-8 to TRBJ2-5; 8 bases match TRBD1. The CDR3 spans 17 residues. V shed 1 base and J 2 bases; nucleotides not matched to a gene: 9. Germline CDR1 SGHVS, CDR2 FQNEAQ. The CDR3 sequence: CASSLERGTGQQETQYF. The CDR3 DNA is TGTGCCAGCAGCTTAGAGAGGGGGACAGGACAGCAAGAGACCCAGTACTTC.

This rearrangement joins TRBV9 to TRBJ1-1, with D unclear. Germline CDR1 and CDR2: SGDLS and YYNGEE. Trimming pared 5 bases from V and 1 base from J, leaving 6 bases between. The CDR3 contains 12 residues. The CDR3 loop reads CASSGRNTEAFF. In DNA, the CDR3 is TGTGCCAGCAGTGGGAGGAACACTGAAGCTTTCTTT.

The chain joins TRBV18 to TRBJ2-1; 7 bases align to TRBD2. This CDR3 contains 15 residues. The V gene's germline CDR1 is KGHSH and CDR2 LQKENI. Trimming cost V 0 bases and J 9 bases; bases outside gene matches: 8. DNA for the CDR3: TGTGCCAGCTCACCACCTCGGACTAGTTTCACTGAGCAGTTCTTC. Translation gives CASSPPRTSFTEQFF.

This clone showed up just a few times. The J gene is TRBJ2-7, the V gene TRBV5-4; D might be TRBD2 (6 bases). There are 14 residues in the CDR3. The V gene's germline CDR1 is SGHNT and CDR2 YYREEE (reference sequence). Trimming left V 4 bases short and J 11 bases short, with 22 bases between. For the CDR3, the DNA is TGTGCCAGCAGCGCACCGGGACTTCAAGACCCCAAGTACTTC. Translating gives CASSAPGLQDPKYF.

V and J are TRBV11-2 and TRBJ2-3; D possibly corresponds to TRBD1 (6 bases). The CDR3 consists of 17 residues. Germline CDR1 and CDR2: SGHAT and FQNNGV. V lost 6 bases and J lost 2, with 21 bases in between. CDR3 sequence reads: CASSSGASPRYTDTQYF. The CDR3 DNA is TGTGCCAGCAGTTCAGGGGCTAGCCCACGATACACAGATACGCAGTATTTT.

This chain connects TRBV11-3 to TRBJ1-1, with 8 bases fitting TRBD1. This CDR3 is 17 amino acids long. The ends lost 0 bases at V and 7 bases at J; junction bases unmatched: 13. CDR1 is SGHNT and CDR2 is YENEEA in the germline V gene. The CDR3 loop reads CASSLDLAGGQIFEAFF. The CDR3 DNA reads as TGTGCCAGCAGCTTAGACCTGGCAGGGGGCCAGATCTTTGAAGCTTTCTTT.

The gene calls are TRBV9 and TRBJ2-7; 9 bases line up with TRBD1. Germline loops: CDR1 SGDLS, CDR2 YYNGEE. J gave up 7 bases and V 5 bases, and 10 bases lay outside the gene matches. The CDR3 loop spans 14 amino acids. The CDR3 loop is CASSPVRQGVEQYF. CDR3 nucleotides: TGTGCCAGCAGTCCCGTGCGACAGGGGGTTGAGCAGTACTTC.

The rearrangement joins TRBV2 to TRBJ2-2; a weak D match, TRBD2 (7 bases). Deletions cut 0 bases from V and 5 bases from J, with 10 bases between. Germline lookup yields CDR1 SNHLY and CDR2 FYNNEI. This CDR3 is 15 amino acids long. CDR3 amino acids: CASSEAGGRTGELFF. The CDR3 DNA follows: TGTGCCAGCAGTGAAGCGGGGGGGCGAACCGGGGAGCTGTTTTTT.

The chain combines TRBV4-1 with TRBJ1-1; TRBD1 is a possible D gene (6 bases). The germline gives CDR1 MGHRA, CDR2 YSYEKL. Trimming pared 3 bases from V and 6 bases from J, leaving 26 bases between. The CDR3 is made up of 18 amino acids. For the CDR3, the DNA is TGCGCCAGCAGCCAGGCTAAACCGACCGGGACAAGGACCGCTGAAGCTTTCTTT. Translating gives CASSQAKPTGTRTAEAFF.